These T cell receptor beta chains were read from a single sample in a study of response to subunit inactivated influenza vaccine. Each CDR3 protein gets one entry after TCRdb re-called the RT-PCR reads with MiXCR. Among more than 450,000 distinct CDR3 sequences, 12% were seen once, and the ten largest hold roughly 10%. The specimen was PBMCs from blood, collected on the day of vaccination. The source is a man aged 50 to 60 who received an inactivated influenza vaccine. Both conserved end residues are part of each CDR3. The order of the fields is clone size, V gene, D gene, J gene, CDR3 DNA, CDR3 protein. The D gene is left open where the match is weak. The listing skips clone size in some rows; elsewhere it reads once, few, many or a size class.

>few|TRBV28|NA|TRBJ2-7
TGTGCCAGCAGCAAACAGTACGAGCAGTACTTC
CASSKQYEQYF
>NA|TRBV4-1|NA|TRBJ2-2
TGCGCCAGCAGCCAAGGGGTGACAATTTCCACCACCGGGGAGCTGTTTTTT
CASSQGVTISTTGELFF
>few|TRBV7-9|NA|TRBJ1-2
TGTGCCAGCAGCTCACAGGGAATTAACTATGGCTACACCTTC
CASSSQGINYGYTF
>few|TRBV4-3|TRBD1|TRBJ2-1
TGCGCCAGCAGCCAGGGACAGGGGAGGTACAATGAGCAGTTCTTC
CASSQGQGRYNEQFF
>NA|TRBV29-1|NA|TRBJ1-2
TGCAGCGTTGATCAGGGCGGCGGCTATGGCTACACCTTC
CSVDQGGGYGYTF
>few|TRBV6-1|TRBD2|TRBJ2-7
TGTGCCAGCACGGCGGGGGACTCCTACGAGCAGTACTTC
CASTAGDSYEQYF
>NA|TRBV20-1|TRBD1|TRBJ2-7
TGCAGTGCTAGAGATCTGACAGGGGCCTACGAGCAGTACTTC
CSARDLTGAYEQYF
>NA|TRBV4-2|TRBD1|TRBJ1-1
TGTGCCAGCAGCACGGCGACAGGGGGTGGAACTGAAGCTTTCTTT
CASSTATGGGTEAFF
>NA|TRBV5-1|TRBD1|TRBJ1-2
TGCGCCAGCAGCTTAACAGGGGGCGCGAGAGGCTACACCTTC
CASSLTGGARGYTF
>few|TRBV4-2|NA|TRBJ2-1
TGTGCCAGCAGCCAAGATATACTTTACAATGAGCAGTTCTTC
CASSQDILYNEQFF
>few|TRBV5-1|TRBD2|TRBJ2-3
TGCGCCAGCATCGAGACTAGCGGGAGCAAGATCACAGATACGCAGTATTTT
CASIETSGSKITDTQYF
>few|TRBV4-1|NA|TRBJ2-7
TGCGCCAGCAGCCCTCCGGGAACGTACGAGCAGTACTTC
CASSPPGTYEQYF
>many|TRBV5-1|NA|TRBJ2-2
TGCGCCAGCAGCTTGGCGTCGGGGCCCAACACCGGGGAGCTGTTTTTT
CASSLASGPNTGELFF
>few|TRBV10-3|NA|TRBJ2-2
TGTGCCACCAGGGACACTACGAACACCGGGGAGCTGTTTTTT
CATRDTTNTGELFF
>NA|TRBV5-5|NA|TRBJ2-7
TGTGCCAGCAGCCCGAGTCGGGGTATCTACGAGCAGTACTTC
CASSPSRGIYEQYF
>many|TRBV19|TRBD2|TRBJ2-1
TGTGCCAGTAGTGGACTAGCGGGAGGCTACAATGAGCAGTTCTTC
CASSGLAGGYNEQFF
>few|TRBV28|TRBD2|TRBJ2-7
TGTGCCAGCAGTACCAGACTAGCGGGAGTGAACGAGCAGTACTTC
CASSTRLAGVNEQYF
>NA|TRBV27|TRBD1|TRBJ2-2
TGTGCCAGCAGTTTATTAGGGACAGGGGGCTCGACCGGGGAGCTGTTTTTT
CASSLLGTGGSTGELFF
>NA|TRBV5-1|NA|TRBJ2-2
TGCGCCAGCAGCTTGACGTTTGGGGGGAACACCGGGGAGCTGTTTTTT
CASSLTFGGNTGELFF
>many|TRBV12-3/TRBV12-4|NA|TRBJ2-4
TGTGCCAGCAGTTTGCGGGTAGCCAAAAACATTCAGTACTTC
CASSLRVAKNIQYF
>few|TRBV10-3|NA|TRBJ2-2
TGTGCCATCAGTGAACAGAACACCGGGGAGCTGTTTTTT
CAISEQNTGELFF
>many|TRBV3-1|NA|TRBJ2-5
TGTGCCAGCAGCCAAGATTTTGTCGGCGGGGCCCAGTACTTC
CASSQDFVGGAQYF
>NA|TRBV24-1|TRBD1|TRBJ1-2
TGTGCCACCAGTGATTTCAACCCACTGACAGGGACCTATGGCTACACCTTC
CATSDFNPLTGTYGYTF
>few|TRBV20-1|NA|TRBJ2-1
TGCAGTGCTAAAATGGGCGGGACCTACAATGAGCAGTTCTTC
CSAKMGGTYNEQFF
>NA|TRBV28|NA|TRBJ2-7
TGTGCCAGCACTAGGGGGGACTACGAGCAGTACTTC
CASTRGDYEQYF
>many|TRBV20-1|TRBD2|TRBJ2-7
TGCAGTGCTAGAGCCTTATTGGATAGCGGGAGATCCTACGAGCAGTACTTC
CSARALLDSGRSYEQYF
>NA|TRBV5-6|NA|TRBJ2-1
TGTGCCAGCAGCCCGTTAATATGGCGCCCTCCAACCGAAAATGAGCAGTTCTTC
CASSPLIWRPPTENEQFF
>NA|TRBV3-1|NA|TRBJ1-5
TGTGCCAGCAGCCAAAAACGAACCGATGAGCCCCAGCATTTT
CASSQKRTDEPQHF
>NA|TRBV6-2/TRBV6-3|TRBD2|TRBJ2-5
TGTGCCAGCAGGCGACTAGCGGGAGTCGAAGAGACCCAGTACTTC
CASRRLAGVEETQYF
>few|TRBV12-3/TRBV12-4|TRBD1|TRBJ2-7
TGTGCCAGCAGCTCTCGGGGAGGACAGGGGTATGTCTACGAGCAGTACTTC
CASSSRGGQGYVYEQYF
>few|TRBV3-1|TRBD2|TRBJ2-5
TGTGCCAGCAGCCAAGAGGAGTGGACTAGCGGGAGGGCCAGAGAGACCCAGTACTTC
CASSQEEWTSGRARETQYF
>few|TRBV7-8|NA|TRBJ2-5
TGTGCCAGCAGCTTAAGTAGGGGCCAAAGGGGGGAGACCCAGTACTTC
CASSLSRGQRGETQYF
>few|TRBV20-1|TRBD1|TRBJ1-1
TGCAGTGCTAGAGATTACCGGACAGGGGTTGAAGCTTTCTTT
CSARDYRTGVEAFF
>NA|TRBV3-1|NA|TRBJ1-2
TGTGCCAGCAGCCATTTTAGGGGAGGTTTCTATGGCTACACCTTC
CASSHFRGGFYGYTF
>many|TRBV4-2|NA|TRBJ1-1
TGTGCCAGCAGCCAAGGCCCGGAGGGAGTTAACACTGAAGCTTTCTTT
CASSQGPEGVNTEAFF
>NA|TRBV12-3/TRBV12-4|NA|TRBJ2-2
TGTGCCAGCACCCGCCAGGGGATTACCGGGGAGCTGTTTTTT
CASTRQGITGELFF
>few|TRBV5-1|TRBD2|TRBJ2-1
TGCGCCAGCAGCCCGGGACTCGCGGGAGGGCAAAGCTCCTACAATGAGCAGTTCTTC
CASSPGLAGGQSSYNEQFF
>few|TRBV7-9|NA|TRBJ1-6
TGTGCCAGCAGCTTAGGCAGGGATAATTCACCCCTCCACTTT
CASSLGRDNSPLHF